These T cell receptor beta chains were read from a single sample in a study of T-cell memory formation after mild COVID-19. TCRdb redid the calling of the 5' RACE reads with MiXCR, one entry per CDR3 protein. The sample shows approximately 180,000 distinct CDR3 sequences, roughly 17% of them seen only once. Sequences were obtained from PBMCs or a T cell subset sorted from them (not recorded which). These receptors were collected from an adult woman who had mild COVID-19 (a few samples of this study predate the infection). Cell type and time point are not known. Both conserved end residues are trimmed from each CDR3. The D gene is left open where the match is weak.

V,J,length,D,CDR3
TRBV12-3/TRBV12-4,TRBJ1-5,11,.,ASTRQGPQPQH
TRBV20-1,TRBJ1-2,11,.,SARTIRAGGYT
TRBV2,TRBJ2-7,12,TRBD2,ASSVAGGQYEQY
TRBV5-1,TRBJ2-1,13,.,ASSSLGLEGDEQF
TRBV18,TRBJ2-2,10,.,ASSPPGAKLF
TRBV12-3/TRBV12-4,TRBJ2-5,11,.,ASSFGRKETQY
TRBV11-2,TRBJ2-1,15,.,ASSFPRAKQVHNEQF
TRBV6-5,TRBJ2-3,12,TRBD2,ASSRGLGTDTQY
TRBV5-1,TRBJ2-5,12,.,ASSLGHHQETQY
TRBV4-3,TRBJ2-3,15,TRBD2,ASSQDRGSGSADTQY
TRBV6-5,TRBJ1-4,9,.,ASSWGEKLF
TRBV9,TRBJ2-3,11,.,ASSVGDTDTQY
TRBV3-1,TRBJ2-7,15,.,ASSPFGGKGSIYEQY
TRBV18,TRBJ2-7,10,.,ASSPGRYEQY
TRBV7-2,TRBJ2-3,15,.,ASSLGRTPRTTDTQY
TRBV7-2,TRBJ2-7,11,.,ASSSRRGYEQY
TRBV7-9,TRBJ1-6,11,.,ASRGTLGSPLH
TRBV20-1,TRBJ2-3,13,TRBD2,SARGLAGSTDTQY
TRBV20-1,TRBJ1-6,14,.,SARLAGKILNSPLH
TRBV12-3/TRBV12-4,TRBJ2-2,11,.,ASRPGTTGELF
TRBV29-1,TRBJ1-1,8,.,SVVGTEAF
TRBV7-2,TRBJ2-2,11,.,ASSLGGGGELF
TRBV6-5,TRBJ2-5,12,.,ASSFRGLVETQY
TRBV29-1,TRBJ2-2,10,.,SVQGRTGELF
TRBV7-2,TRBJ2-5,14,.,ASSLARALGMETQY
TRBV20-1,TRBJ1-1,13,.,SARDPIKGNTEAF
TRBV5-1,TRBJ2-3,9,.,ASSLEDTQY
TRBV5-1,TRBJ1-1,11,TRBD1,ASSLGDRAEAF